This TCR beta chain is drawn from a study of glioma-infiltrating T cells. The iRepertoire nested amplicon-rescue multiplex PCR amplified TCR alpha and beta CDR3s from RNA. In TCRdb, the multiplex PCR reads were re-called with MiXCR into one record per CDR3 protein. This table holds around 130,000 distinct CDR3 sequences, around a quarter found once. Study-level results: Non-neoplastic patients had below-expected tissue-blood divergence, while all gliomas exceeded expectation.

With respect to this clonotype: Its target is unknown.

This CDR3 has 17 amino acids. The trim removed 2 bases at V and 4 bases at J, leaving 9 bases unmatched. The receptor was derived from a human donor with low-grade glioma or glioblastoma, undergoing nonglioma brain surgery, or in good health (not recorded which). The material sequenced was glioma tissue, nonneoplastic brain tissue, or PBMCs (not recorded which). The J gene is TRBJ2-2, the V gene TRBV12-3 or TRBV12-4, with 8 positions matching TRBD2. CDR3: CASSLRIGGAGTGELFF. The CDR3, as DNA: TGTGCCAGCAGTTTAAGGATCGGGGGGGCCGGCACCGGGGAGCTGTTTTTT.